The following is a T cell receptor (beta chain) sequence with its context. The antigen is unknown. In germline, CDR1 is MNHNS, CDR2 SASEGT. The CDR3 sequence is 16 residues long. The V and J ends lost 5 bases and 1 base respectively, with 17 bases between them. Sample time point: late sampling 161 to 241 days after vaccination in three convalescent patients. Treatment denoted: approximately nine-day PBMC culture with coronavirus spike peptide pools or control peptides (ViraFEST assay). Following expansion of antigen-specific T cells with peptide pools, ViraFEST then sequenced TCRs. Sequence data for DNA of cultured CD4+ T cells were generated by the Oncomine TCR Beta short-read assay. A single record per CDR3 protein comes from TCRdb applying MiXCR to the PCR reads. This sample has tens of thousands of distinct CDR3 sequences; roughly two fifths occur once, and the top ten carry 25% to 30%. The sample originates from a study of vaccination and CD4 T cells after COVID-19. On the study more broadly: Two doses of either BNT162b2 or mRNA-1273 vaccine went to participants.

This TCR was recovered from a human donor who had recovered from COVID-19. The sequenced sample was CD4+ T cells from blood, cultured in vitro, obtained about 7 months after SARS-CoV-2 vaccination. This sequence joins TRBV6-1 and TRBJ2-5; a weak D match, TRBD1 (5 bases). CDR3 in DNA: TGTGCCAGCAGTCCCATATACTCGACAGTCCAAGAGACCCAGTACTTC. This encodes CASSPIYSTVQETQYF.